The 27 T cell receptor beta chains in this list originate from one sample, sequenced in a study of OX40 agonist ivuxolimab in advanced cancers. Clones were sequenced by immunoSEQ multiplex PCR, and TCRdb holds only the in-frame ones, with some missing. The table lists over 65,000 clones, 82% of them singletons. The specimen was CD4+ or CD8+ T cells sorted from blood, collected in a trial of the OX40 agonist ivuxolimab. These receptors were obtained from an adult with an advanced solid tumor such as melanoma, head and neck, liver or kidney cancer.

CDR3 region: CASSLTGVGEKLFF. CDR3 DNA sequence: TGCGCCAGCAGCTTAACAGGGGTTGGCGAAAAACTGTTTTTT. The rearrangement links TRBV5-1 to TRBJ1-4, with 7 bases lining up with TRBD1. Germline V gene data show CDR1 as SGHRS and CDR2 as YFSETQ. The J segment lost 8 bases and the V segment lost 2 bases, leaving 6 bases of the junction unmatched. This CDR3 has 14 amino acids.

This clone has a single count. The CDR3 sequence: CASGPGTSDEQFF. The CDR3, as DNA: TGTGCCAGCGGACCCGGGACTAGTGATGAGCAGTTCTTC. The genes are TRBV7-9 and TRBJ2-1; 8 bases are a match to TRBD2. J gave up 8 bases and V 8 bases, and 8 bases lay outside the gene matches. The CDR3 length is 13 residues. Germline CDR1 SEHNR, CDR2 FQNEAQ (reference sequence).

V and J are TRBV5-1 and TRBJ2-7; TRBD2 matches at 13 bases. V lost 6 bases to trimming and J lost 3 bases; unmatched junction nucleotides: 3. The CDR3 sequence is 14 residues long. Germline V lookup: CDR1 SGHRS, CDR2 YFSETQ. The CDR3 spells CASTRTSGSYEQYF. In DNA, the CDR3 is TGCGCCAGCACCCGGACTAGCGGGAGCTACGAGCAGTACTTC.

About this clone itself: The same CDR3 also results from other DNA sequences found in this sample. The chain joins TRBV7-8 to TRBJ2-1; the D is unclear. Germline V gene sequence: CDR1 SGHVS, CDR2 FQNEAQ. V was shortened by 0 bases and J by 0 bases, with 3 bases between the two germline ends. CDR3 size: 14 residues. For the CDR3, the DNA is TGTGCCAGCAGCTTAGCGGGCTCCTACAATGAGCAGTTCTTC. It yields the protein CASSLAGSYNEQFF.

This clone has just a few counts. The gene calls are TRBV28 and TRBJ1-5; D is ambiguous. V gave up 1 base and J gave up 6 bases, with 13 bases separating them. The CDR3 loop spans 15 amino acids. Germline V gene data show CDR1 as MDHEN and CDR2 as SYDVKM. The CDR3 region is CASSLLRSGFQPQHF. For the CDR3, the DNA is TGTGCCAGCAGTTTATTACGCTCTGGGTTTCAGCCCCAGCATTTT.

The CDR3 bases are TGCGCCAGCAGCCAACGGGACCTGGGGTACTACGAGCAGTACTTC. Its translation: CASSQRDLGYYEQYF. This chain joins TRBV4-3 and TRBJ2-7; D may correspond to TRBD1 or TRBD2 (5 bases each). Germline lookup yields CDR1 LGHNA and CDR2 YSLEER. The CDR3 runs 15 residues. V was trimmed by 2 bases and J by 3 bases, leaving 14 bases between them.

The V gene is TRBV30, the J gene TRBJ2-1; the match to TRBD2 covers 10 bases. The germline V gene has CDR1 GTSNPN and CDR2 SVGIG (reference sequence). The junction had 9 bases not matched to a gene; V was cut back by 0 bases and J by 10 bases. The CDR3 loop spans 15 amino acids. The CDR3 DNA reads TGTGCCTGGAGTGTTGACCTAGCGGGAGTTATGGAGCAGTTCTTC. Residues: CAWSVDLAGVMEQFF. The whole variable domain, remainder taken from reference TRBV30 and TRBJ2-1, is SQTIHQWPATLVQPVGSPLSLECTVEGTSNPNLYWYRQAAGRGLQLLFYSVGIGQISSEVPQNLSASRPQDRQFILSSKKLLLSDSGFYLCAWSVDLAGVMEQFFGPGTRLTVL.

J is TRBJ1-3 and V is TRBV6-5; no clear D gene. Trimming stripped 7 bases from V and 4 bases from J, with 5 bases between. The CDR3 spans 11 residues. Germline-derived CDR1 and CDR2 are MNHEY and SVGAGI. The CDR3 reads CASTAGNTIYF. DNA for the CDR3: TGTGCCAGCACGGCGGGAAACACCATATATTTT.

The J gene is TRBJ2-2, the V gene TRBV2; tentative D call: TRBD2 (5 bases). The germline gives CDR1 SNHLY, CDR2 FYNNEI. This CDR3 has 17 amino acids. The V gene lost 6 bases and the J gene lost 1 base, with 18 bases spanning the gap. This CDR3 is CASRPGLAGGNTGELFF. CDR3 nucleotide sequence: TGTGCCAGCAGGCCGGGTCTCGCGGGCGGGAACACCGGGGAGCTGTTTTTT. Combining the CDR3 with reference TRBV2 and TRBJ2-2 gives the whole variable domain EPEVTQTPSHQVTQMGQEVILRCVPISNHLYFYWYRQILGQKVEFLVSFYNNEISEKSEIFDDQFSVERPDGSNFTLKIRSTKLEDSAMYFCASRPGLAGGNTGELFFGEGSRLTVL.

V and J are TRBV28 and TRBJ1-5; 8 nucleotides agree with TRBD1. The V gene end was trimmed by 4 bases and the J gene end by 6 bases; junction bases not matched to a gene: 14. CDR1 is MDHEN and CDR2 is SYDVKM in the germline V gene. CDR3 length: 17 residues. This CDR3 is CASSWGAGGERIQPQHF. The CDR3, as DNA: TGTGCCAGCAGTTGGGGGGCAGGGGGCGAGAGGATTCAGCCCCAGCATTTT.

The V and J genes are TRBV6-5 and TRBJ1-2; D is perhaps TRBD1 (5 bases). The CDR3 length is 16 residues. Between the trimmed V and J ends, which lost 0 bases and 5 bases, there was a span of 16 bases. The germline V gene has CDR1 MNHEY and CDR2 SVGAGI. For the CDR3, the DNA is TGTGCCAGCAGTTACTCGTACATGGGGCCTCGGTATGGCTACACCTTC. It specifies CASSYSYMGPRYGYTF.

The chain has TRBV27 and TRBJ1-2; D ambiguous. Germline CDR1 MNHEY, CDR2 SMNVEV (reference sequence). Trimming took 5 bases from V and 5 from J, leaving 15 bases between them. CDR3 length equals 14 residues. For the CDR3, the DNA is TGTGCCAGCAGTCCAATACATAGCTCTTATGGCTACACCTTC. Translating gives CASSPIHSSYGYTF.

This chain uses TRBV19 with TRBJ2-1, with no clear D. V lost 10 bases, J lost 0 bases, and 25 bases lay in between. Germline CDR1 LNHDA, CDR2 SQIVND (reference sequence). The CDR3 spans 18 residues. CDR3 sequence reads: CATQPTHGLQSSYNEQFF. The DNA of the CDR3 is TGTGCCACCCAACCGACACACGGCCTTCAAAGCTCCTACAATGAGCAGTTCTTC.

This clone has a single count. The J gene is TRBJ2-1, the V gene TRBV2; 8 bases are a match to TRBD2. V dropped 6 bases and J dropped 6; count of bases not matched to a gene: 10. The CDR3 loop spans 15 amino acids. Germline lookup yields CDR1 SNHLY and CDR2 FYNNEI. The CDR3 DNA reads TGTGCCAGCAGCCCGGAAGCGGGAGTGGGCAATGAGCAGTTCTTC. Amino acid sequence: CASSPEAGVGNEQFF.

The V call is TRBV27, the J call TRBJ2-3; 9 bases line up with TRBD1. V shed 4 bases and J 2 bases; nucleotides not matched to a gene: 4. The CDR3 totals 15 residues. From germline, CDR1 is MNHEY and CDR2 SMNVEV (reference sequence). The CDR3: CASSWGQGTTDTQYF. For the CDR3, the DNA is TGTGCCAGCAGTTGGGGACAGGGTACCACAGATACGCAGTATTTT.

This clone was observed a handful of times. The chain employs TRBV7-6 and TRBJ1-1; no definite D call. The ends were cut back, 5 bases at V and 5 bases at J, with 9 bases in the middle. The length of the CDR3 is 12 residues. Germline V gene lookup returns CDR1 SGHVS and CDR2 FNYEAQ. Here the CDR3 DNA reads TGTGCCAGCAGCCCGGTGGGTACTGAAGCTTTCTTT. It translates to CASSPVGTEAFF.

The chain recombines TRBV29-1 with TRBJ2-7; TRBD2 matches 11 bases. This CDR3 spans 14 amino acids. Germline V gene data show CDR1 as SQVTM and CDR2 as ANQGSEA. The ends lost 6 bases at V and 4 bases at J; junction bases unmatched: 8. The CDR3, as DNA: TGCAGCGTCCCTATTACTAGCGGGAGTTACGAGCAGTACTTC. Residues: CSVPITSGSYEQYF.

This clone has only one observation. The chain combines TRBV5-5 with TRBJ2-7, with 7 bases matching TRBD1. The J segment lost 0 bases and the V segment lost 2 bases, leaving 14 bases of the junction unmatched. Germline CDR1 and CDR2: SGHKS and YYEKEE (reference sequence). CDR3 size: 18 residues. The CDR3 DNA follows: TGTGCCAGCAGCTTCCAAGCCGGGACAGCATATCGCTCCTACGAGCAGTACGTC. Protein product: CASSFQAGTAYRSYEQYV.

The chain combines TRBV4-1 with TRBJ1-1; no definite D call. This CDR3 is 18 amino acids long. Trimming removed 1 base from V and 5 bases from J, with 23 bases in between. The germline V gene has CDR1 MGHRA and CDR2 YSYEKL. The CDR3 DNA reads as TGCGCCAGCAGCCAAGGGGAGGGTACGGCAGGTCGGATAACTGAAGCTTTCTTT. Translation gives CASSQGEGTAGRITEAFF.

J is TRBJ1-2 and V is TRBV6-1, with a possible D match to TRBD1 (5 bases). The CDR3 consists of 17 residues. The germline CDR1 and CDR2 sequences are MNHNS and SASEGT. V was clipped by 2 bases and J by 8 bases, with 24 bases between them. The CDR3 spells CASSERGAAGRSTGYTF. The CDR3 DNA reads TGTGCCAGCAGTGAAAGAGGGGCGGCGGGCAGATCAACGGGCTACACCTTC.

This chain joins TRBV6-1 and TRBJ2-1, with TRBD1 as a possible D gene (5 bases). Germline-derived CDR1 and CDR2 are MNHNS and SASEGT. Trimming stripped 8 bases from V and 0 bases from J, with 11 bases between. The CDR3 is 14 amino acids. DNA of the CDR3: TGTGCCAGCCAGGGCGTAAGCTCCTACAATGAGCAGTTCTTC. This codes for CASQGVSSYNEQFF.

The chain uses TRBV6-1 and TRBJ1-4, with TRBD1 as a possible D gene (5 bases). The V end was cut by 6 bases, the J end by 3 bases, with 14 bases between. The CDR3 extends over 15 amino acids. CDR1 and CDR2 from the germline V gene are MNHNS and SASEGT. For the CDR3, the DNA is TGTGCCAGCAGAGGATCCGGGACGTCTAATGAAAAACTGTTTTTT. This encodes CASRGSGTSNEKLFF.

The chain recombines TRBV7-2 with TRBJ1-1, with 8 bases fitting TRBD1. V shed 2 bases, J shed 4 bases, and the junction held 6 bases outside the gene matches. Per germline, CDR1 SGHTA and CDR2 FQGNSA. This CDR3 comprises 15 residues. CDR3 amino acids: CASSLKTGVGTEAFF. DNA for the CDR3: TGTGCCAGCAGCTTAAAGACAGGGGTGGGCACTGAAGCTTTCTTT.

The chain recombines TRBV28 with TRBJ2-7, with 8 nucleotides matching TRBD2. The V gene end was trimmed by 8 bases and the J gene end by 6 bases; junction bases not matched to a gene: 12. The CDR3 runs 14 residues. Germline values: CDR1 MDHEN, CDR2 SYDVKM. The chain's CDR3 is CASLDSGLDAEQYF. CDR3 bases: TGTGCCAGCCTAGACTCGGGACTAGACGCCGAGCAGTACTTC.

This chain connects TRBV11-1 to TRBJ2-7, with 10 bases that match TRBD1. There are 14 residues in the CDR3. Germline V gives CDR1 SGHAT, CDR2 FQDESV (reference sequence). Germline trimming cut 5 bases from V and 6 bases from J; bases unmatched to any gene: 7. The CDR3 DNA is TGTGCCAGCAGCAAAGGGACAGGGGAGAGCGAGCAGTACGTC. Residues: CASSKGTGESEQYV.

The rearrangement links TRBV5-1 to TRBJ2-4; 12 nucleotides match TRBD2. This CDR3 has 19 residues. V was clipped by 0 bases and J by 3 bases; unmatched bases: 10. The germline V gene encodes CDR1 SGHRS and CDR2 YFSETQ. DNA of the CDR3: TGCGCCAGCAGCTTGGAGCTAGCGGGAGGGCGCGTCGGCAAAAACATTCAGTACTTC. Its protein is CASSLELAGGRVGKNIQYF.

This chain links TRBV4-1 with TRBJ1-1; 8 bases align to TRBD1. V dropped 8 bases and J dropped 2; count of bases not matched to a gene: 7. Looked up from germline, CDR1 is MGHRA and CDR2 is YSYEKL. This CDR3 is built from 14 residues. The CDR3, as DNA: TGCGCCAGCTTTCCGGGGACAGGTAACACTGAAGCTTTCTTT. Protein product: CASFPGTGNTEAFF.